Sequencing of this TCR beta chain was carried out in a study of cytomegalovirus exposure and HLA in healthy donors. PCR was performed using 60 Vbeta and 13 Jbeta primers. Assay: immunoSEQ multiplex PCR; the TCRdb copy retains only in-frame clones and omits some. The sample lists 150,000 or so clones; around 80% were seen once. The CDR3 extends over 16 amino acids. Deletions cut 0 bases from V and 3 bases from J, with 16 bases between. Germline loops: CDR1 SGHRS, CDR2 YFSETQ. This clone has just one count. V and J are TRBV5-1 and TRBJ2-7, with a tentative D call TRBD1 (5 bases). The receptor's source is a woman aged 45-65 years in good health and CMV-seropositive. Sample: PBMCs. CDR3 nucleotides: TGCGCCAGCAGCTTGGGACAGCGAATCCTAGACTACGAGCAGTACTTC. The encoded protein is CASSLGQRILDYEQYF.